This TCR beta chain was obtained from a study of shared clonotypes between healthy human individuals. Study-level points and caveats: Represented diversity, genetic and exposure-history alike, was limited by few donors.

For sorted subsets, roughly 200 ng DNA per replicate equaled 30,000 or so T cell genomes. In the authors' methods: Junction-only sequences without quality scores came from ImmunoSEQ, so filtering differed. Sequencing used immunoSEQ multiplex PCR; TCRdb keeps in-frame clones, though not all of them. That table furnishes V, J and clone size, whereas the DNA furnished D and trimming. This sample has around 1.1 million clones, with 78% found just once. In regard to this clone: The antigen is undetermined.

V lost 8 bases, J lost 2 bases, and 8 bases stayed unmatched. The CDR3 contains 15 residues. The germline V gene encodes CDR1 SEHNR and CDR2 FQNEAQ (reference sequence). Division of CD4+ cells produced a CD45RA+ naive subset and a CD45RA-negative memory subset. The sample was memory CD4+ T cells from PBMCs. As to subset: CD45RA-negative fraction. This TCR derives from a man younger than 35 in good health. Some clones in this sample may be carry-over from other donors' samples. The chain couples TRBV7-9 to TRBJ1-1; 10 nucleotides agree with TRBD1. DNA of the CDR3: TGTGCCAGCTATAGACAGGGGGCGAGTAACACTGAAGCTTTCTTT. Amino acids: CASYRQGASNTEAFF.